This TCR beta chain emerged from a study of PD-1 blockade in mismatch repair-deficient tumors. Across the study: Patients had approximately 11 mismatch repair-deficient cancer types and were previously treated and progressing.

Data came from immunoSEQ multiplex PCR; TCRdb stores just in-frame clones and leaves some out. The data contain roughly 53,000 clones, about 80% of them singletons. Findings of the study overall: Tumor-resident clones, often undetectable pretreatment in blood, expanded then contracted after pembrolizumab.

Concerning this clone itself: Its matching antigen is unknown.

This CDR3 is built from 14 residues. Trimming took off 2 bases at V and 2 bases at J, with 9 bases between the two ends. Germline-derived CDR1 and CDR2 are SGDLS and YYNGEE. Every patient had mismatch repair deficiency by PCR or immunohistochemistry. V usage is TRBV9 and J usage is TRBJ2-3; D ambiguous. The TCR comes from an adult with mismatch repair-deficient cancer. This specimen was peripheral blood, taken 4 weeks after starting pembrolizumab. The CDR3 sequence is CASSVPDATDTQYF. CDR3 DNA: TGTGCCAGCAGCGTCCCGGACGCCACAGATACGCAGTATTTT. The full variable domain, with the rest looked up from reference TRBV9 and TRBJ2-3, is DSGVTQTPKHLITATGQRVTLRCSPRSGDLSVYWYQQSLDQGLQFLIQYYNGEERAKGNILERFSAQQFPDLHSELNLSSLELGDSALYFCASSVPDATDTQYFGPGTRLTVL.